The rows below give T cell receptor beta chains drawn from one sample of a study of blood T cell repertoires in COVID-19. Generated by immunoSEQ multiplex PCR, the TCRdb table keeps only in-frame clones and is missing some. The repertoire holds 400,000 to 500,000 clones, with approximately 90% as singletons. The sequencing input was PBMCs or T cells enriched from blood (not recorded which). These receptors were collected from a woman in her thirties or forties who had recovered from COVID-19. CDR3s include the opening cysteine and the closing phenylalanine or tryptophan.

v_gene	CDR3aa
TRBV7-9	CASSLEGGPGWTGELFF
TRBV4-3	CASSQTGGGEKLFF
TRBV18	CASSPLRTGGSGYNEQFF
TRBV7-8	CASSLVAGADTGELFF
TRBV5-4	CASSYIRDRGRRGTEAFF
TRBV19	CASGPLGGRLFF
TRBV19	CASSISGLPHNEQFF
TRBV18	CASSPRNVARGDGYTF
TRBV9	CASSVSGDYGYTF
TRBV2	CASSPKLAGGVKDTQYF
TRBV6-2/TRBV6-3	CASSYYPKGTGGEPQHF
TRBV27	CASSLAGLGRPQHF
TRBV25-1	CASSATLLSTGAFF
TRBV19	CASNWDRGADTQYF
TRBV30	CAWSVRGYGYTF
TRBV10-3	CAISYGITETQYF
TRBV13	CASSLGREQYF
TRBV5-1	CASSLFSSGANVLTF
TRBV12-3/TRBV12-4	CASSSGGKAFF
TRBV7-2	CASSSVGGGLNPNIQYF
TRBV25-1	CASRTGSNNIEAFF
TRBV2	CASALNYGYTF
TRBV19	CASSTGSGSQEYF
TRBV6-5	CASSYSGVSKNIQYF
TRBV10-1	CASSGSPTGNTIYF
TRBV27	CASSLVGARESQYF
TRBV3-1/TRBV3-2	CASSYRQGSHYGYTF
TRBV11-3	CASSLGASSGNTIYF
TRBV3-1/TRBV3-2	CASSQKIDSPGTSGYEQYF
TRBV13	CASSLEGLADNEQFF
TRBV11-3	CASSSPSTDTQYF
TRBV14	CASSAPGQTSLDTEAFF
TRBV6-5	CASSGDLTYNEQFF